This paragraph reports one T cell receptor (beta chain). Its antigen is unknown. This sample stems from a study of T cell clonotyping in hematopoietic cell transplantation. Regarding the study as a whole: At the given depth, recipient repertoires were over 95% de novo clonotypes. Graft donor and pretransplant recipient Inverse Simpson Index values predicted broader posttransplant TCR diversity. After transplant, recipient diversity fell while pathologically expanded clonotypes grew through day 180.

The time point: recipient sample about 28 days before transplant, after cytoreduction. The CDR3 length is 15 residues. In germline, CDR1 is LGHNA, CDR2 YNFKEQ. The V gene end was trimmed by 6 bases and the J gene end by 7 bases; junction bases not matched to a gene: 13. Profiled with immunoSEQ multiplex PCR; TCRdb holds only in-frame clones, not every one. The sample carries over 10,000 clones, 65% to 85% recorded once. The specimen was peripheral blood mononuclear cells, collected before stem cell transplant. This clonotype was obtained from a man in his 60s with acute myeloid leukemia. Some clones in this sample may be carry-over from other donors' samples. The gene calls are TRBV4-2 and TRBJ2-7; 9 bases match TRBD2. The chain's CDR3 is CASSLLWEAGGEQYF. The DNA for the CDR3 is TGTGCCAGCAGTCTCCTGTGGGAAGCGGGGGGTGAGCAGTACTTC.